This T cell receptor (beta chain) originates from a study of Ad26.COV2.S vaccination and SARS-CoV-2 variants (dated by TCRdb to 2020 to 2022). With regard to the full study: Donors in the vaccine arm were drawn from COV1001, a multicentre, randomized, double-blind, placebo-controlled phase I-IIa trial testing Ad26.COV2.S in healthy adults. Trial participants were randomized into five groups of five, in which low-dose or high-dose Ad26.COV2.S was given once or twice, or placebo was given on both occasions. The specificity and breadth of SARS-CoV-2-reactive T cell receptors after Ad26.COV2.S vaccination were assessed by TCRbeta repertoire sequencing. A total of 32 samples were included in the TCR-sequenced set, comprising roughly 19 Ad26.COV2.S vaccine recipients, 5 placebo recipients and 8 SARS-CoV-2 convalescent individuals. Investigators did not know the trial group allocation while performing experiments and assessing outcomes. Ad26.COV2.S was administered intramuscularly at 5 x 10^10 or 1 x 10^11 viral particles, either as a single shot or as two shots given 56 days apart. Findings and caveats that apply to the study as a whole: Non-spike TCR breadth was comparable between vaccine and placebo recipients, consistent with the vaccine containing only spike. The authors noted that total T cell responses may have been underestimated by the TCR breadth and depth analyses. The study was not powered for comparison of responses between vaccine doses or regimens. Higher spike-specific TCR breadth was observed in Ad26.COV2.S recipients than in placebo recipients (P = 0.0014). Substantial breadth of spike-specific CD8+ and CD4+ T cell responses was reported after vaccination.

Only a few counts were recorded for this clone. What this receptor recognizes is not known. No base quality values were provided; no much bigger clone lies one nucleotide off. TCRbeta CDR3 regions were sequenced with the immunoSEQ Assay. After extraction, genomic DNA underwent amplification by bias-controlled multiplex PCR, followed by high-throughput sequencing. The original pipeline was this. To quantify the absolute abundance of every unique TCRbeta CDR3 region, sequences were collapsed and filtered. T cell fraction was estimated by normalizing TCRbeta template counts to usable DNA, which was measured by amplifying reference genes present in all nucleated cells. Repertoire TCRs were annotated as SARS-CoV-2-specific when V gene, CDR3 amino acid sequence and J gene were exactly matched to a known reactive TCR set. The reference SARS-CoV-2 TCR set came from MIRA and was filtered for enrichment in COVID-19-positive ImmuneCODE repertoires, removing public or cross-reactive TCRs. Drawing on the MIRA antigens, annotated TCRs were analysed further at the level of specific ORF or position within ORF. Depth was the summed frequency of annotated unique rearrangements, while breadth was defined as annotated unique rearrangements over total unique productive rearrangements. Two-sided Wilcoxon rank-sum tests were applied when comparing TCR breadth between groups. TCRdb took this table from immuneACCESS and kept in-frame rearrangements with V and J called. Such tables lack part of the clones; where checked against another copy, unresolved V genes explain under half of the gap, and the rest is unexplained. V and J calls plus clone size are reproduced from that table; the DNA served to infer D and trimming. Recorded for this sample are 400,000 to 450,000 clones; around 91% of them occurred a single time. The top ten clonotypes cover about 4.1% of the sample.

V is clipped by 1 base and J by 3 bases, and the sequence between their germline boundaries is 12 bases long. Reading the germline V gene gives CDR1 KGHSH and CDR2 LQKENI. The CDR3 numbers 15 residues from cysteine through phenylalanine. Of all the DNA, just the CDR3 is kept, 45 bases in frame from base 1. The sample's treatment or condition label, in plain terms: roughly 20 received Ad26.COV2.S at low or high dose, single or two shots; about five received placebo; per-sample allocation not given. For vaccine and placebo recipients, the sequenced repertoires came from samples collected on day 63 after the first injection. Between 29 July and 7 August 2020, Cohort 1b enrolled some 25 adults aged 18-55 years at one site in Boston, USA. Ad26.COV2.S was a replication-incompetent adenovirus type 26 vector that expressed a prefusion-stabilized SARS-CoV-2 spike protein derived from the original Wuhan strain.

Sequenced here: peripheral blood, sampled in a trial of Ad26.COV2.S vaccine versus placebo. The source is a person aged 18-60 years who received the Ad26.COV2.S COVID-19 vaccine or a placebo. The chain was built from TRBV18 and TRBJ2-5; a weak D assignment points to TRBD2 (5 bases agree). The bases are TGTGCCAGCTCACCACTTCCCGGGGAAAAAGAGACCCAGTACTTC. Its protein is CASSPLPGEKETQYF. When the CDR3 is completed using the reference TRBV18 and TRBJ2-5 genes on either side, the full variable domain is NAGVMQNPRHLVRRRGQEARLRCSPMKGHSHVYWYRQLPEEGLKFMVYLQKENIIDESGMPKERFSAEFPKEGPSILRIQQVVRGDSAAYFCASSPLPGEKETQYFGPGTRLLVL.